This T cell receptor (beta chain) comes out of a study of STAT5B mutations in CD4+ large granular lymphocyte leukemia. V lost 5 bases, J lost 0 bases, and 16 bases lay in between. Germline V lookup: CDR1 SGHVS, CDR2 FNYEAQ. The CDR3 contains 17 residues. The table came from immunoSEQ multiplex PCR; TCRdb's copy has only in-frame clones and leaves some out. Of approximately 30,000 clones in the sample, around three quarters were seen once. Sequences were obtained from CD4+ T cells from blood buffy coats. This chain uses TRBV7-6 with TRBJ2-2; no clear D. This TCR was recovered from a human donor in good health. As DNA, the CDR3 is TGTGCCAGCAGCCCTATGGTGGGCGGATCGAACACCGGGGAGCTGTTTTTT. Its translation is CASSPMVGGSNTGELFF.